In this sample, the clone carrying this T cell receptor beta chain turned up many times. Antigen unknown. The data stem from a study of T-cell reconstitution after alpha-beta-depleted transplantation in children. Study findings and constraints: Where alpha-beta T cells came from about two months after transplant was reportedly several hundred expanded graft clones. After one year, T-cell counts and TCRbeta diversity mostly came from new T cells.

For TCRbeta, the library was prepared with unique molecular identifiers. Using its own MiXCR run on the PCR reads, TCRdb lists one record per CDR3 protein. There are 600,000 to 700,000 distinct CDR3 sequences in the sample; 10% to 15% occur only once, and 0.65% to 0.9% lies in the top ten. The CDR3 has 13 amino acids. Per germline, CDR1 SGDLS and CDR2 YYNGEE. V gave up 10 bases and J gave up 3 bases, with 14 bases separating them. The input for sequencing was PBMCs, taken before TCRalphabeta/CD19-depleted stem cell transplant. This receptor was obtained from a girl aged 2 to 9 with congenital amegakaryocytic thrombocytopenia, due to receive a stem cell transplant. This rearrangement joins TRBV9 to TRBJ1-5; D is ambiguous. This chain's CDR3 is CAVHGMYNQPQHF. DNA for the CDR3: TGTGCCGTGCACGGGATGTACAATCAGCCCCAGCATTTT.